This T cell receptor (beta chain) stems from a study of blood T cells in healthy people across ages (dated by TCRdb to the mid-2010s). A note on the overall study: Template switching captured roughly one uniquely barcoded TCR beta cDNA molecule per two T cells in model experiments. To avoid experimental bias, donors of different ages were randomly spread across the sequencing lanes. The donors were split into four age groups: young (average around 17 years), middle-aged (39), aged (62) and long-lived (roughly 77). For two donors (one aged 18 to 29 and one aged 80 or older), the study analyzed two additional independent replicas of 1 million unique cDNA reads from the same blood draw. To track age-related changes in TCR beta repertoire diversity, the study relied on deep sequencing normalized with unique cDNA molecular identifiers.

V is pruned by 5 bases and J by 8 bases, leaving 14 bases of the junction without a gene match. The germline V gene sets CDR1 to SGHAT and CDR2 to FQNNGV. The CDR3 has 15 amino acids, counting the end cysteine and phenylalanine. Kept here is only the CDR3 DNA, which spans 45 bases and is read in frame from base 1. Libraries came from 5' RACE. The instrument given in TCRdb is Illumina HiSeq 2500. A second roughly 7 to 11 cycle PCR used a sample-barcoded 5' primer and a J-beta primer mix. A template-switch 5' adaptor carrying 12 random nucleotides introduced a unique molecular identifier onto each TCR beta cDNA molecule. At least 2.5 million CDR3-containing paired-end reads were obtained from each sample. All of the RNA was converted into first-strand cDNA using the Mint cDNA synthesis kit, with a TRBC-specific oligonucleotide serving as the primer. All cDNA was treated with uracil-DNA glycosylase and then went through a first 18-cycle PCR with the universal primers M1SS and BC2_uni_R. On the authors' methods: For normalization, 1 million high-quality reads were randomly selected from each sample, with every read carrying a distinct molecular identifier. Instead of being binned into consensus sequences, reads that shared molecular identifiers were thrown out. MiTCR, run with a Q25 quality threshold and the strictest error-elimination algorithm, handled CDR3 identification, clonotype clustering and error correction. Lower-bound total TCR beta diversity was estimated with a nonparametric unseen species model using Euler transformation. TCRdb's own reprocessing of the public reads used fastp at Q25 and MiXCR and kept productive beta chains. Rows merge per CDR3 protein into single entries with the most common DNA and genes. TCRdb, rather than the study authors, made the V and J calls. Recorded for this sample are 850,000 to 1,000,000 distinct CDR3 sequences; roughly 51% of them occurred a single time. In total, the top ten clones hold about 20% of the sample.

Points the paper makes about the study in general: Donor CMV infection status was unknown, potentially confounding age-related changes in expanded clonotypes. Observed TCR beta diversity per million T cells fell roughly linearly with age, and a significant reduction was already apparent by age around 44. Estimates of total diversity from one million sequenced T cells were regarded as lower bounds and underestimates. Since profiling was done on bulk unsorted PBMCs, naive and antigen-experienced compartments could not be conclusively compared. Observed TCR beta diversity correlated strongly with the percentage of naive T cells measured by flow cytometry. Compared with the aged group, the long-lived group had more naive CD4+ T cells, fewer expanded clones and increased TCR diversity, a pattern suggesting age selection.

The donors were a few dozen Caucasian individuals from Russia, aged 6 to 90 years, who were systemically healthy. Each donor gave approximately 9.3 milliliters of peripheral blood, collected into EDTA-treated Vacutainer tubes. PBMCs were isolated by Ficoll-Paque density-gradient centrifugation, with at least 6 million obtained per sample. Trizol reagent was used to extract total RNA from the PBMCs, yielding at least 5.5 micrograms per sample. The percentages of naive CD45RAhigh/CD27high T cells were determined by flow cytometry on a PBMC aliquot from every donor. A few counts support this clonotype. This receptor's antigen is unknown. It has no much larger one-base neighbor in the sample; base qualities were not kept.

This clonotype originated in a woman aged 60-70 years in good health. The receptor chain draws on TRBV11-2 and TRBJ1-2; 7 central bases correspond to TRBD1. Sequenced material: blood. The CDR3 loop reads CASSTHLDRVKGYTF. At the DNA level, the sequence is TGTGCCAGCAGCACCCACCTAGACAGGGTGAAAGGCTACACCTTC.